The 9 T cell receptor beta chains presented below share a single source sample, sequenced in a study of vaccination effects on CD4 cells after COVID-19. Isolation of CD4+ T cells took place after approximately ten days of culture. The table came from immunoSEQ multiplex PCR; TCRdb's copy has only in-frame clones and leaves some out. The sample shows 70,000 or so clones, 77% of them seen only once. These TCRs are of unknown antigen specificity. The material sequenced was CD4+ T cells from PBMCs cultured without peptide, taken before COVID-19 vaccination. These TCRs come from a human donor who received a COVID-19 vaccine.

The J gene is TRBJ2-4, the V gene TRBV5-8, with 10 bases that match TRBD2. V lost 7 bases and J lost 1; bases outside the gene matches: 14. CDR1 and CDR2 from the germline V gene are SGHTS and YDEGEE. This CDR3 spans 18 amino acids. Here the CDR3 DNA reads TGTGCCAGCCCGGTTGGACTAGCGGTCTTTGTGGCCAAAAACATTCAGTACTTC. Translation gives CASPVGLAVFVAKNIQYF.

The chain is built from TRBV18 and TRBJ2-3; 12 nucleotides line up with TRBD2. CDR1 is KGHSH, CDR2 LQKENI, per germline. There are 16 residues in the CDR3. V dropped 2 bases and J dropped 3; count of bases not matched to a gene: 3. The CDR3 nucleotides are TGTGCCAGCTCACCAGCCGGACTAGCGGGGACAGATACGCAGTATTTT. It translates to CASSPAGLAGTDTQYF.

The chain carries TRBV6-6 and TRBJ2-1; no reliable D call. V was trimmed by 9 bases and J by 8 bases, leaving 17 bases between them. Germline assignment: CDR1 MNHNY and CDR2 SVGAGI (reference sequence). The CDR3 length is 13 residues. The DNA for the CDR3 is TGTGCCAGTTTATATGCCTTCCAAGATGAGCAGTTCTTC. The encoded protein is CASLYAFQDEQFF.

The genes are TRBV7-9 and TRBJ2-2; no clear D. V lost 6 bases and J 0 bases, leaving 8 bases between the germline ends. The CDR3 consists of 14 residues. Germline-derived CDR1 and CDR2 are SEHNR and FQNEAQ (reference sequence). For the CDR3, the DNA is TGTGCCAGCAGAAAAGACACGAACACCGGGGAGCTGTTTTTT. It yields the protein CASRKDTNTGELFF.

V usage is TRBV7-9 and J usage is TRBJ1-6; D remains ambiguous. The germline V and J ends were trimmed by 2 bases and 7 bases, with 15 bases remaining between them. Per the germline V gene, CDR1 is SEHNR and CDR2 is FQNEAQ (reference sequence). The CDR3 contains 16 residues. The CDR3, as DNA: TGTGCCAGCAGCTTATCTGTGTCGGTCCAAAATTCACCCCTCCACTTT. It yields the protein CASSLSVSVQNSPLHF.

The chain uses TRBV6-5 and TRBJ1-2, with TRBD1 matching over 7 bases. The germline V gene has CDR1 MNHEY and CDR2 SVGAGI. V trimming: 6 bases; J trimming: 3 bases; junction bases outside the gene matches: 4. The CDR3 contains 13 residues. In DNA, the CDR3 is TGTGCCAGCAGACCCGACAGGGACTATGGCTACACCTTC. This codes for CASRPDRDYGYTF.

The chain is built from TRBV2 and TRBJ2-6; D gene ambiguous. This CDR3 spans 17 amino acids. V lost 3 bases to trimming and J lost 0 bases, with 12 bases between them. Germline V gene data show CDR1 as SNHLY and CDR2 as FYNNEI. As DNA, the CDR3 is TGTGCCAGCAGTGACAGTGGTGGGGACTCTGGGGCCAACGTCCTGACTTTC. Protein sequence: CASSDSGGDSGANVLTF.

This clone was found a few times. V is TRBV30 and J is TRBJ2-1; unclear D gene. The CDR3 totals 10 residues. The V end lost 2 bases, the J end lost 6 bases, and 2 bases lay between the germline ends. The germline V gene has CDR1 GTSNPN and CDR2 SVGIG (reference sequence). The DNA for the CDR3 is TGTGCCTGGAGTAGCAATGAGCAGTTCTTC. Its protein is CAWSSNEQFF.

Written as DNA, the CDR3 is TGTGCCAGCAGGGGAACGGTTGTCGGGGAGCTGTTTTTT. It specifies CASRGTVVGELFF. J is TRBJ2-2 and V is TRBV9; D unclear. CDR3 length equals 13 residues. V lost 5 bases to trimming and J lost 7 bases, with 12 bases between them. Germline V gives CDR1 SGDLS, CDR2 YYNGEE.